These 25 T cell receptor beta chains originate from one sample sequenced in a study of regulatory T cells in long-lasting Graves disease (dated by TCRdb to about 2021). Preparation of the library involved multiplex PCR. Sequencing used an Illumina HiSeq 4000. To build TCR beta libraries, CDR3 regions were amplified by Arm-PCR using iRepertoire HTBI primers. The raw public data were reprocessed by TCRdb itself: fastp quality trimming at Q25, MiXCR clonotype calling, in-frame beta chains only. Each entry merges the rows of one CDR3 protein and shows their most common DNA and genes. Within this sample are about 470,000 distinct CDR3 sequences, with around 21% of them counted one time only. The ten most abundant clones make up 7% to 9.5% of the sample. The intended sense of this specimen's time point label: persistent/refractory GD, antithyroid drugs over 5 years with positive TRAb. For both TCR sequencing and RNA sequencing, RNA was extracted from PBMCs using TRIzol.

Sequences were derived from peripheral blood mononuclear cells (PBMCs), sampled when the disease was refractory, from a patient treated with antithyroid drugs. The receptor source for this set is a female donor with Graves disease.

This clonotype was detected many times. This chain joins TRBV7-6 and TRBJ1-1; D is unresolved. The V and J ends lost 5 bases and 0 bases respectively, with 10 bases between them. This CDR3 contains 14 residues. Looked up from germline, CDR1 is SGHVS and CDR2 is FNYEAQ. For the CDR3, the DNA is TGTGCCAGCAGCCAAACGGGGATGAACACTGAAGCTTTCTTT. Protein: CASSQTGMNTEAFF. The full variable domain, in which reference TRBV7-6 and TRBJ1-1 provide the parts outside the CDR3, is GAGVSQSPRYKVTKRGQDVALRCDPISGHVSLYWYRQALGQGPEFLTYFNYEAQQDKSGLPNDRFSAERPEGSISTLTIQRTEQRDSAMYRCASSQTGMNTEAFFGQGTRLTVV.

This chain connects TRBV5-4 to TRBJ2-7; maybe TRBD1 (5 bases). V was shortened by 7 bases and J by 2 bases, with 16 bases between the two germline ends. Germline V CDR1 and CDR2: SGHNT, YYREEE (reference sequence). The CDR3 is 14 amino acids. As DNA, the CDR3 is TGTGCCAGCTCCAGGGCGGACCCTACCTACGAGCAGTACTTC. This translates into CASSRADPTYEQYF.

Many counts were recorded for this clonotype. Here the CDR3 reads CASRGRDRPQHF. CDR3 nucleotide sequence: TGTGCCAGCAGGGGAAGGGATCGGCCCCAGCATTTT. The chain links TRBV2 to TRBJ1-5; D is ambiguous. This CDR3 contains 12 residues. The germline V gene has CDR1 SNHLY and CDR2 FYNNEI. V lost 6 bases to trimming and J lost 9 bases, with 12 bases between them.

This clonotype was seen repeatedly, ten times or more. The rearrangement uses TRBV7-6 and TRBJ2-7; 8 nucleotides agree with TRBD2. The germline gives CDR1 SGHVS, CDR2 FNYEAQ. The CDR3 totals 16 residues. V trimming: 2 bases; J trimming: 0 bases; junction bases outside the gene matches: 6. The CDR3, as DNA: TGTGCCAGCAGCTTATTAGCGGGGACCCTCTCCTACGAGCAGTACTTC. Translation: CASSLLAGTLSYEQYF.

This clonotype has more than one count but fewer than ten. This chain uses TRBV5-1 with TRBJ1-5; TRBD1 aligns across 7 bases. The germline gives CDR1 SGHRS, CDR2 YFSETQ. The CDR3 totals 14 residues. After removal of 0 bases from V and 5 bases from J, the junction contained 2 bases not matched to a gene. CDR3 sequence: CASSLGGTDQPQHF. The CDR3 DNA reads TGCGCCAGCAGCTTGGGTGGGACAGATCAGCCCCAGCATTTT. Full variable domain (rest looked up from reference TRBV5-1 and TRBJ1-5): KAGVTQTPRYLIKTRGQQVTLSCSPISGHRSVSWYQQTPGQGLQFLFEYFSETQRNKGNFPGRFSGRQFSNSRSEMNVSTLELGDSALYLCASSLGGTDQPQHFGDGTRLSIL.

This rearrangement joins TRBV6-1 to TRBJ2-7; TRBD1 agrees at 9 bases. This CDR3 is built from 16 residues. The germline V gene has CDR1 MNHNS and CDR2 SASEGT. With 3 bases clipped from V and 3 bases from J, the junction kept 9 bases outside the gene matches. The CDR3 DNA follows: TGTGCCAGCAGTGAGGGACCCGGGACAGGGAACTACGAGCAGTACTTC. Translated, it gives CASSEGPGTGNYEQYF.

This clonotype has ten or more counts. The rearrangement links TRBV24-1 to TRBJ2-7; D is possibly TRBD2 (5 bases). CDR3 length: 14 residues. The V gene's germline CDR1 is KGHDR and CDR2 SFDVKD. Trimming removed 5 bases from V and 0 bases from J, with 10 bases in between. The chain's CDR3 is CATSGPGSSYEQYF. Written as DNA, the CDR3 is TGTGCCACCAGTGGTCCGGGGAGCTCCTACGAGCAGTACTTC.

CDR3 in DNA: TGCAGCGTTGACGGTGCGGCGGGATGGGGCTATGGCTACACCTTC. Translation gives CSVDGAAGWGYGYTF. The V and J genes are TRBV29-1 and TRBJ1-2, with D hard to call. The CDR3 length is 15 residues. From germline, CDR1 is SQVTM and CDR2 ANQGSEA. V gave up 3 bases and J gave up 4 bases, with 18 bases separating them.

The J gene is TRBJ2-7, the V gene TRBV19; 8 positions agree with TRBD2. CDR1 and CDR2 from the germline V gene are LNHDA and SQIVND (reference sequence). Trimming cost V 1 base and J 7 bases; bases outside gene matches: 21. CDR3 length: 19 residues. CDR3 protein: CASSIVPPQQLFSGKEQYF. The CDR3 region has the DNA TGTGCCAGTAGTATAGTCCCCCCACAGCAACTATTTAGCGGGAAGGAGCAGTACTTC.

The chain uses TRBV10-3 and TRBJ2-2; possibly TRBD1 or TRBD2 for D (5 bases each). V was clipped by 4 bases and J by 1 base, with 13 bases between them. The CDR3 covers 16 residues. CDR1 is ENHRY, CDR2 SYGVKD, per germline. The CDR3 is CAISGGSGGNTGELFF. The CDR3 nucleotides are TGTGCCATCAGTGGTGGAAGTGGGGGGAACACCGGGGAGCTGTTTTTT.

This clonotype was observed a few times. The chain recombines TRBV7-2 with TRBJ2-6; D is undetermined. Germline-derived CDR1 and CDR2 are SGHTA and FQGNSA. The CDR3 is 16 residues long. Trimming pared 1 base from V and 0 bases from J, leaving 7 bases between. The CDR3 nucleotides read TGTGCCAGCAGCTTAGTCGCATTCTCTGGGGCCAACGTCCTGACTTTC. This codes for CASSLVAFSGANVLTF.

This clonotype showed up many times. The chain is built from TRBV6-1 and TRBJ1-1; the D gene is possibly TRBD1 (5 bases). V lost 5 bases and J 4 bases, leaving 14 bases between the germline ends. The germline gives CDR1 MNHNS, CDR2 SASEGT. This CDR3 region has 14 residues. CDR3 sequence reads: CASSRGVYGTEAFF. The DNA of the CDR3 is TGTGCCAGCAGTAGAGGGGTTTATGGCACTGAAGCTTTCTTT.

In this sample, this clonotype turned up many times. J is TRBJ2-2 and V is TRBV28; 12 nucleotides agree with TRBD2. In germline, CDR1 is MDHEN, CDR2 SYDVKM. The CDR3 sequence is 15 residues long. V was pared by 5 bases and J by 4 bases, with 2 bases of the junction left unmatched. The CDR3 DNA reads TGTGCCAGCAGTCGACTAGCGGGGGTCACCGGGGAGCTGTTTTTT. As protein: CASSRLAGVTGELFF.

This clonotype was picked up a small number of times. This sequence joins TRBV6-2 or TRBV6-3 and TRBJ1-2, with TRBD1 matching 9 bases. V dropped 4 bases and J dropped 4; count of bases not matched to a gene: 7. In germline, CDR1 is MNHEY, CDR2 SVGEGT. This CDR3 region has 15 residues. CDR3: CASSSYTTGGYGYTF. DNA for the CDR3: TGTGCCAGCAGTTCCTATACGACAGGGGGCTATGGCTACACCTTC.

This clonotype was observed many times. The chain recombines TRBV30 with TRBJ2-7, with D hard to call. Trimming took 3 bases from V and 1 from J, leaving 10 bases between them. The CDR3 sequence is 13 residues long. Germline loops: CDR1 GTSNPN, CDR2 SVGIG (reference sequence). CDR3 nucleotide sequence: TGTGCCTGGAGCTACAGCAATTCCTACGAGCAGTACTTC. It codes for CAWSYSNSYEQYF.

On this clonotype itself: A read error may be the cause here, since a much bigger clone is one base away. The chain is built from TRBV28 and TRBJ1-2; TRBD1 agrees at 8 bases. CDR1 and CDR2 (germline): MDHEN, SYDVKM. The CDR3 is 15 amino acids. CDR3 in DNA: TGTGCCAGCAGTTGGGGTCCGGACAGGGAGTCTGGCCACACCTTC. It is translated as CASSWGPDRESGHTF.

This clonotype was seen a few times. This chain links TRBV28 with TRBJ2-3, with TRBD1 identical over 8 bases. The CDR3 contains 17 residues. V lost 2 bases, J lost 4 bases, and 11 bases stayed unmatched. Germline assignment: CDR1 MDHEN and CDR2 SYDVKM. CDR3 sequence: CASSLPPGQGWPDTQYF. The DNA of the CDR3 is TGTGCCAGCAGTTTACCCCCCGGACAGGGTTGGCCAGATACGCAGTATTTT.

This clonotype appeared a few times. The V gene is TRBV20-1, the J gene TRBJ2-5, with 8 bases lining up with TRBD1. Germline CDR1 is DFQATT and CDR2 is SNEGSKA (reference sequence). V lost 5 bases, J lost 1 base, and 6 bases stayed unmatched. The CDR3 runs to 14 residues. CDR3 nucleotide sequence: TGCAGTGCTTACAGGGGGTTAATCCAAGAGACCCAGTACTTC. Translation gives CSAYRGLIQETQYF.

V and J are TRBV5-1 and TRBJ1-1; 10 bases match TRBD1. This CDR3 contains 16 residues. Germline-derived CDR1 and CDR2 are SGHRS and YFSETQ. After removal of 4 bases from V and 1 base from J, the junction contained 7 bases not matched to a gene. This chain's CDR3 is CASSPRTGGRNTEAFF. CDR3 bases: TGCGCCAGCAGCCCTAGGACAGGGGGAAGGAACACTGAAGCTTTCTTT.

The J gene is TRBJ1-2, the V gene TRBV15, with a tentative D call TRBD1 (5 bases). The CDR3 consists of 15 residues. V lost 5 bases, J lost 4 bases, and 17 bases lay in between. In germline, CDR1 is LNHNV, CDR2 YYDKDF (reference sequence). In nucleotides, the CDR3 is TGTGCCACCAGCCCCGGGGCGTCGGACTTCTATGGCTACACCTTC. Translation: CATSPGASDFYGYTF.

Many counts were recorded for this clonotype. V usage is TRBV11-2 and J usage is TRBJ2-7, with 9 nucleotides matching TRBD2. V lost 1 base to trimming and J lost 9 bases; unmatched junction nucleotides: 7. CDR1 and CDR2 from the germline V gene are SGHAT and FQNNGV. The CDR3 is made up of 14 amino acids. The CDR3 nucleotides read TGTGCCAGCAGCTTAGCGCTAGCGGGATTGGGGCAGTACTTC. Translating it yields CASSLALAGLGQYF. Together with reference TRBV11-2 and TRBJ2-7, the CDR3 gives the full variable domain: EAGVAQSPRYKIIEKRQSVAFWCNPISGHATLYWYQQILGQGPKLLIQFQNNGVVDDSQLPKDRFSAERLKGVDSTLKIQPAKLEDSAVYLCASSLALAGLGQYFGPGTRLTVT.

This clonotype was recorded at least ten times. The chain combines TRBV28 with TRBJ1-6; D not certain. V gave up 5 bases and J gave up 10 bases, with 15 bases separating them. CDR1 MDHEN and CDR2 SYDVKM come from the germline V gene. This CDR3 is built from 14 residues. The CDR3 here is CASSPPGVGSPLHF. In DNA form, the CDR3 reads TGTGCCAGCAGTCCTCCCGGGGTCGGGTCACCCCTCCACTTT.

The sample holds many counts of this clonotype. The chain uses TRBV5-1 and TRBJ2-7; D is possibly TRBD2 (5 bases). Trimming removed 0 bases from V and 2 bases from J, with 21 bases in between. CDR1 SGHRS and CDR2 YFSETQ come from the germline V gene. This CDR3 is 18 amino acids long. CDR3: CASSLVTLPQAATYEQYF. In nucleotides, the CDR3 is TGCGCCAGCAGCTTGGTCACCCTTCCCCAAGCGGCAACCTACGAGCAGTACTTC.

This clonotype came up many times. CDR3 nucleotide sequence: TGCGCCAGCAGCTTGGAACCCACTGAGACGGGTGGCTACACCTTC. This codes for CASSLEPTETGGYTF. V usage is TRBV5-1 and J usage is TRBJ1-2, with D unclear. Trimming took off 0 bases at V and 7 bases at J, with 16 bases between the two ends. The CDR3 spans 15 residues. CDR1 and CDR2 (germline): SGHRS, YFSETQ.

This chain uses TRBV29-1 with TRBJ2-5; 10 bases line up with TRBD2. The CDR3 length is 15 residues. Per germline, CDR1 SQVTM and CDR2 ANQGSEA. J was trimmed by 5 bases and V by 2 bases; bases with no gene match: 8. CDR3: CSVEFSSGSWETQYF. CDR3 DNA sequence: TGCAGCGTTGAATTCTCTAGCGGGAGTTGGGAGACCCAGTACTTC. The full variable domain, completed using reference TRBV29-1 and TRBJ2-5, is SAVISQKPSRDICQRGTSLTIQCQVDSQVTMMFWYRQQPGQSLTLIATANQGSEATYESGFVIDKFPISRPNLTFSTLTVSNMSPEDSSIYLCSVEFSSGSWETQYFGPGTRLLVL.